A single sample is the source of the 15 T cell receptor beta chains below, sequenced in a study of T cell responses to AZD1222 COVID-19 vaccine. Method: immunoSEQ multiplex PCR; TCRdb's copy keeps in-frame clones and lacks some. The table has under 200,000 clones, just over 90% seen once; the top ten hold 3.6%. Here the sequenced sample was peripheral blood, taken 28 days after the second dose of the MenACWY control vaccine. These receptors came from an adult who received the MenACWY meningococcal vaccine as a control.

The CDR3 DNA reads as TGTGCCACCAGCAGAGCCCGGGACAGGAGATCCGGGGAGCTGTTTTTT. This gives the protein CATSRARDRRSGELFF. The chain employs TRBV15 and TRBJ2-2; 8 nucleotides line up with TRBD1. In germline, CDR1 is LNHNV, CDR2 YYDKDF (reference sequence). Unmatched junction bases numbered 7, after V lost 1 base and J lost 6 bases. CDR3 length: 16 residues.

The chain uses TRBV27 and TRBJ2-5, with a possible D match to TRBD2 (6 bases). CDR3 length equals 14 residues. V shed 4 bases and J shed 5 bases, with 14 bases lying between them. Per germline, CDR1 MNHEY and CDR2 SMNVEV (reference sequence). The CDR3 sequence is CASSSIRDLETQYF. The CDR3 DNA sequence: TGTGCCAGCAGTTCCATCCGGGACTTGGAGACCCAGTACTTC.

The chain is built from TRBV11-2 and TRBJ1-1; no definite D call. CDR1 and CDR2 (germline): SGHAT, FQNNGV. The germline V and J ends were trimmed by 2 bases and 0 bases, with 19 bases remaining between them. The CDR3 extends over 18 amino acids. The CDR3 is CASSLSSLVGVMNTEAFF. DNA for the CDR3: TGTGCCAGCAGCTTATCCAGTCTCGTCGGGGTAATGAACACTGAAGCTTTCTTT.

The CDR3 DNA sequence: TGTGCCAGTAGTCCCCGGTCGACCATAATGAGCACAGATACGCAGTATTTT. This gives the protein CASSPRSTIMSTDTQYF. The chain has TRBV19 and TRBJ2-3, with D unresolved. The CDR3 is 17 residues long. Germline V gene sequence: CDR1 LNHDA, CDR2 SQIVND (reference sequence). Trimming shortened V by 5 bases and J by 0 bases, and 18 bases separated the two germline ends.

The chain links TRBV19 to TRBJ1-4; tentatively, D is TRBD1 (5 bases). The CDR3 runs to 16 residues. V was cut by 7 bases and J by 5 bases, with 20 bases left in between. Germline assignment: CDR1 LNHDA and CDR2 SQIVND (reference sequence). CDR3 in amino acids: CASTKYPRDRNEKLFF. The CDR3 nucleotides read TGTGCCAGTACCAAGTACCCCCGAGACAGAAATGAAAAACTGTTTTTT.

The chain couples TRBV3-1 (or the pseudogene TRBV3-2) to TRBJ1-4; TRBD1 aligns across 8 bases. V dropped 5 bases and J dropped 8; count of bases not matched to a gene: 10. Germline CDR1 is LGHDT and CDR2 is YNNKEL (reference sequence). CDR3 length: 15 amino acids. This chain's CDR3 is CASSLLQGAGEKLFF. Written as DNA, the CDR3 is TGTGCCAGCAGCTTACTTCAGGGGGCCGGGGAAAAACTGTTTTTT.

This chain uses TRBV30 with TRBJ1-5; the D gene is possibly TRBD1 (6 bases). CDR1 and CDR2 (germline): GTSNPN, SVGIG (reference sequence). The CDR3 is made up of 14 amino acids. V was cut by 5 bases and J by 6 bases, with 17 bases left in between. The CDR3 sequence: CAWGRGESGQPQHF. The CDR3 nucleotides are TGTGCCTGGGGGAGGGGGGAGAGCGGTCAGCCCCAGCATTTT.

V gene TRBV6-5 combines with J gene TRBJ1-2; D gene unclear. The CDR3 spans 13 residues. Germline loops: CDR1 MNHEY, CDR2 SVGAGI. V was clipped by 6 bases and J by 4 bases, with 12 bases between them. The CDR3 bases are TGTGCCAGCAGCCCCGGGTCCATCTATGGCTACACCTTC. Translated, it gives CASSPGSIYGYTF.

V usage is TRBV19 and J usage is TRBJ2-5; D unresolved. The germline V gene encodes CDR1 LNHDA and CDR2 SQIVND (reference sequence). This CDR3 is 13 amino acids long. V was trimmed by 5 bases and J by 5 bases, leaving 12 bases between them. In DNA form, the CDR3 reads TGTGCCAGTAGTCAGTCGGGCGCGGAGACCCAGTACTTC. Encoded protein: CASSQSGAETQYF.

CDR3 sequence reads: CASSFQGASGYTF. In nucleotides, the CDR3 is TGTGCCAGCAGTTTCCAGGGGGCTAGTGGCTACACCTTC. This rearrangement joins TRBV12-3 or TRBV12-4 to TRBJ1-2; the match to TRBD1 covers 8 bases. Trimming at V came to 3 bases and at J to 7 bases, leaving 4 bases not matched to a gene. The CDR3 has 13 amino acids.

The rearrangement links TRBV10-3 to TRBJ1-2, with 7 bases matching TRBD1. The CDR3 consists of 13 residues. Germline V gene lookup returns CDR1 ENHRY and CDR2 SYGVKD. The V segment lost 10 bases and the J segment 4 bases; nucleotides outside the gene matches: 9. The CDR3 sequence: CATPDRMGYGYTF. CDR3 DNA: TGTGCCACCCCGGACAGGATGGGCTATGGCTACACCTTC.

This sequence joins TRBV5-5 and TRBJ2-2, with D maybe TRBD2 (6 bases). The germline V gene encodes CDR1 SGHKS and CDR2 YYEKEE (reference sequence). V lost 0 bases and J lost 3, with 12 bases in between. The CDR3 consists of 16 residues. CDR3 residues: CASSLAPWDYTGELFF. The CDR3 DNA is TGTGCCAGCAGCTTGGCCCCGTGGGACTACACCGGGGAGCTGTTTTTT.

This sequence joins TRBV28 and TRBJ1-1, with a weak D call TRBD1 (5 bases). The germline V gene encodes CDR1 MDHEN and CDR2 SYDVKM. The CDR3 runs 17 residues. The V and J ends lost 5 bases and 0 bases respectively, with 19 bases between them. The CDR3 spells CASSPYSVMGVNTEAFF. The CDR3 DNA is TGTGCCAGCAGTCCCTACTCGGTTATGGGGGTGAACACTGAAGCTTTCTTT.

V usage is TRBV28 and J usage is TRBJ1-4; D uncertain. The CDR3 totals 13 residues. Germline assignment: CDR1 MDHEN and CDR2 SYDVKM. V lost 2 bases, J lost 6 bases, and 7 bases lay in between. CDR3 in amino acids: CASSLIQDEKLFF. The CDR3 nucleotides are TGTGCCAGCAGTTTAATCCAGGATGAAAAACTGTTTTTT.

This chain uses TRBV24-1 with TRBJ2-3; D not resolved. From germline, CDR1 is KGHDR and CDR2 SFDVKD. V was shortened by 1 base and J by 4 bases, with 8 bases between the two germline ends. This CDR3 spans 14 amino acids. The CDR3: CATSDLVGSDTQYF. The DNA for the CDR3 is TGTGCCACCAGTGATTTAGTAGGGTCAGATACGCAGTATTTT.